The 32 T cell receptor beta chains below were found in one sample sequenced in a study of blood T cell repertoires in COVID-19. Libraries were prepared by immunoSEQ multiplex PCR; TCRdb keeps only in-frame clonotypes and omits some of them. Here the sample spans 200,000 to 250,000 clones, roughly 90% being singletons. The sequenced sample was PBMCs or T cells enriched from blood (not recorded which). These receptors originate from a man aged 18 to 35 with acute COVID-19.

CDR3 in amino acids: CASSSHPVIRGETQYF. CDR3 sequence (DNA): TGTGCCAGCAGCTCCCATCCGGTCATCAGGGGGGAGACCCAGTACTTC. The chain uses TRBV5-4 and TRBJ2-5; 7 nucleotides line up with TRBD1. CDR3 length: 16 residues. The germline gives CDR1 SGHNT, CDR2 YYREEE (reference sequence). After removal of 3 bases from V and 5 bases from J, the junction contained 13 bases not matched to a gene.

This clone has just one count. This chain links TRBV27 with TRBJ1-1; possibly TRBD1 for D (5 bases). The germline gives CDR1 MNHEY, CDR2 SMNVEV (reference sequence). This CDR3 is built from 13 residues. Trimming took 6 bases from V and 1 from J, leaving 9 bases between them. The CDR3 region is CASSLTGNTEAFF. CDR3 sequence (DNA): TGTGCCAGCAGCCTTACAGGGAACACTGAAGCTTTCTTT.

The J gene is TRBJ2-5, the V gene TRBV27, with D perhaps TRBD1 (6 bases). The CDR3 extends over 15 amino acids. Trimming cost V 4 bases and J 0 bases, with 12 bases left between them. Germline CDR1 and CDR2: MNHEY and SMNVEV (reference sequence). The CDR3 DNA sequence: TGTGCCAGCAGTTGGGACATATCTTACCAAGAGACCCAGTACTTC. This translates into CASSWDISYQETQYF.

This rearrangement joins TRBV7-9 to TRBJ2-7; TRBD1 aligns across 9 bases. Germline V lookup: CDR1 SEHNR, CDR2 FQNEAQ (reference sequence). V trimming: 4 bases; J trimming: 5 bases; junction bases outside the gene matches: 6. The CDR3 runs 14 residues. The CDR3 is CASSSPGQGNEQYF. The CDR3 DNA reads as TGTGCCAGCAGCTCACCGGGACAGGGAAACGAGCAGTACTTC. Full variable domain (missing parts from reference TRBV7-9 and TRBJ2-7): DTGVSQNPRHKITKRGQNVTFRCDPISEHNRLYWYRQTLGQGPEFLTYFQNEAQLEKSRLLSDRFSAERPKGSFSTLEIQRTEQGDSAMYLCASSSPGQGNEQYFGPGTRLTVT.

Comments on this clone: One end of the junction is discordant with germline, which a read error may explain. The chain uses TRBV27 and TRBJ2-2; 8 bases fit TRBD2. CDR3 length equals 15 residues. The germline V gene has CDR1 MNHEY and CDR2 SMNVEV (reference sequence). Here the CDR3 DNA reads TGTGCCAACAGTTTACGGGGGGGTGACACCGGGGAGCTGTTTTTT. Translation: CANSLRGGDTGELFF.

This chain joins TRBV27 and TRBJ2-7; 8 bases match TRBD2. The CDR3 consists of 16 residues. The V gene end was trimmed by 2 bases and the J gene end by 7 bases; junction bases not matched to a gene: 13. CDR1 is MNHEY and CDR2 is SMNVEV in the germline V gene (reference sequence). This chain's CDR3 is CASSLEGGGLGREQYF. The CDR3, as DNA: TGTGCCAGCAGTTTAGAAGGCGGGGGGCTAGGTAGGGAGCAGTACTTC.

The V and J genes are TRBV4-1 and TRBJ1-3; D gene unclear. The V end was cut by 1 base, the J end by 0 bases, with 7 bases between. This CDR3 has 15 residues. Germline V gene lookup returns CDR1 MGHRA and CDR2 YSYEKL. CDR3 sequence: CASSQGISSGNTIYF. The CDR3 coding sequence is TGCGCCAGCAGCCAAGGTATCAGCTCTGGAAACACCATATATTTT.

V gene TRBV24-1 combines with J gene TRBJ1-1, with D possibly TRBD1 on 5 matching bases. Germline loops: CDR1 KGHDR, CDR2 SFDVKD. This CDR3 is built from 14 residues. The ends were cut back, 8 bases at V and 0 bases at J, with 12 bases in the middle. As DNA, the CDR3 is TGTGCCACCATGGGCGGAGGGGTGAACACTGAAGCTTTCTTT. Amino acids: CATMGGGVNTEAFF.

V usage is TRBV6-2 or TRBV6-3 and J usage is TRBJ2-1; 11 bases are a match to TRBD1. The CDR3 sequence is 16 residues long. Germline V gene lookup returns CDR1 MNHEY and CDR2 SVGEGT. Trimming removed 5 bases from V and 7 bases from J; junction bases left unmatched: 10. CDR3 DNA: TGTGCCAGCAGTGAGTTTTGGACAGGGGGCCCGAATGAGCAGTTCTTC. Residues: CASSEFWTGGPNEQFF.

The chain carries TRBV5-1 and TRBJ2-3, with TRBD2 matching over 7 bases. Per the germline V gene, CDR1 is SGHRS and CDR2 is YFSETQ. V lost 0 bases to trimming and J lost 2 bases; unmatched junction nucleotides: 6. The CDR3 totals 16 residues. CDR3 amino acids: CASSLALADTTDTQYF. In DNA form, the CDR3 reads TGCGCCAGCAGCTTGGCGCTAGCGGACACCACAGATACGCAGTATTTT.

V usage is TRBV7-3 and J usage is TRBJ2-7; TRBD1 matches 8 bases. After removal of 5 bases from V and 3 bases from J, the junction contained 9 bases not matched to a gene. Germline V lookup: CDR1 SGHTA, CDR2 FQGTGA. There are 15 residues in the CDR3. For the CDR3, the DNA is TGTGCCAGCAGCCAAGGACAGGGCCTAATCTACGAGCAGTACTTC. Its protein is CASSQGQGLIYEQYF. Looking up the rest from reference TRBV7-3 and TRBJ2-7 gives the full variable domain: GAGVSQTPSNKVTEKGKYVELRCDPISGHTALYWYRQSLGQGPEFLIYFQGTGAADDSGLPNDRFFAVRPEGSVSTLKIQRTERGDSAVYLCASSQGQGLIYEQYFGPGTRLTVT.

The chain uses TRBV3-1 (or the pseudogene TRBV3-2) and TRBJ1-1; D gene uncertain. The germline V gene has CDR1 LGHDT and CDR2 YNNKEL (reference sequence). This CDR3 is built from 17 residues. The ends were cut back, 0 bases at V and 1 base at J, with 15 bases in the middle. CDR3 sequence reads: CASSQDGRASENTEAFF. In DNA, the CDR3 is TGTGCCAGCAGCCAAGATGGGAGGGCGTCGGAGAACACTGAAGCTTTCTTT.

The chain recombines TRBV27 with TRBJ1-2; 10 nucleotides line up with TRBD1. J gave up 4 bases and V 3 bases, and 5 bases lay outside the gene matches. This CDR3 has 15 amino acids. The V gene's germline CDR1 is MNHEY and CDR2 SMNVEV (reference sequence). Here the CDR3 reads CASSFGTGAIYGYTF. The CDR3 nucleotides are TGTGCCAGCAGTTTTGGGACAGGGGCAATCTATGGCTACACCTTC.

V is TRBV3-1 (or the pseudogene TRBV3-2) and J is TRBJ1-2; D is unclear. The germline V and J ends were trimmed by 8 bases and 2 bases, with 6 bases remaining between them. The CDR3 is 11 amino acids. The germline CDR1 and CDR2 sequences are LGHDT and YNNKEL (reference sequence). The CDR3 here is CASGRNYGYTF. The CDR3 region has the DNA TGTGCCAGCGGGAGAAACTATGGCTACACCTTC.

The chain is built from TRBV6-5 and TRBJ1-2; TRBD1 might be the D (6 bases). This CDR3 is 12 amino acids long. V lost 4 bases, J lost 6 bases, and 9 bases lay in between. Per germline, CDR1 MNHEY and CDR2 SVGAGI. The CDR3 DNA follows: TGTGCCAGCAGTTTTACAGGGAATGGCTACACCTTC. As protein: CASSFTGNGYTF.

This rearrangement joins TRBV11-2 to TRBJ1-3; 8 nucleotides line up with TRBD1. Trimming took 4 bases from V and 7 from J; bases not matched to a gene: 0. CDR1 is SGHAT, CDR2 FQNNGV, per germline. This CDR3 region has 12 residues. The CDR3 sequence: CASSWTGNTIYF. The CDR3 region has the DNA TGTGCCAGCAGCTGGACAGGGAACACCATATATTTT.

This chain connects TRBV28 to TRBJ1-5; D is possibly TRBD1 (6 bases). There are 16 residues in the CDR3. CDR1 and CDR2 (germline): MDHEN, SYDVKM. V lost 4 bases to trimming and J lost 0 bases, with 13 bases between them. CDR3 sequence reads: CASSSTGTHSNQPQHF. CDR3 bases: TGTGCCAGCAGTTCTACCGGGACACATAGCAATCAGCCCCAGCATTTT. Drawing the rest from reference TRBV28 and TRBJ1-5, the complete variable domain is DVKVTQSSRYLVKRTGEKVFLECVQDMDHENMFWYRQDPGLGLRLIYFSYDVKMKEKGDIPEGYSVSREKKERFSLILESASTNQTSMYLCASSSTGTHSNQPQHFGDGTRLSIL.

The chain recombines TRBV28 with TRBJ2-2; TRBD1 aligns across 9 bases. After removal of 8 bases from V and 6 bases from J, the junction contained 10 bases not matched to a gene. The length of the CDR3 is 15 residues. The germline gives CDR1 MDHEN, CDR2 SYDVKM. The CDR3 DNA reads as TGTGCCAGCTCCCTAGGGGACAGGGATGCCGGGGAGCTGTTTTTT. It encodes CASSLGDRDAGELFF.

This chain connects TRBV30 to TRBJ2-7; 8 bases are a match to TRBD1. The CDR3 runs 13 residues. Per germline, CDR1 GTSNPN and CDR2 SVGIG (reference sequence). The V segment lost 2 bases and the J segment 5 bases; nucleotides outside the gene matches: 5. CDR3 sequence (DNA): TGTGCCTGGAGTCCGACAGGGGACCACGAGCAGTACTTC. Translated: CAWSPTGDHEQYF.

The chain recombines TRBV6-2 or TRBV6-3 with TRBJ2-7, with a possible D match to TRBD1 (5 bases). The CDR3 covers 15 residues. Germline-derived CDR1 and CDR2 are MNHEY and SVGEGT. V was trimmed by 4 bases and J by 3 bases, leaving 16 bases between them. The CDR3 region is CASSSSRQGDYEQYF. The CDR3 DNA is TGTGCCAGCAGTTCCTCCCGGCAGGGTGACTACGAGCAGTACTTC.

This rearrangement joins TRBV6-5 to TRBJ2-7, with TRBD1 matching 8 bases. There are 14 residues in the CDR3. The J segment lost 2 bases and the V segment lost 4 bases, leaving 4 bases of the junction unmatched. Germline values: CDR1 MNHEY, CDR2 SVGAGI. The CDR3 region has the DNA TGTGCCAGCAGTTCGGACAGGGAACCCTACGAGCAGTACTTC. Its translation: CASSSDREPYEQYF.

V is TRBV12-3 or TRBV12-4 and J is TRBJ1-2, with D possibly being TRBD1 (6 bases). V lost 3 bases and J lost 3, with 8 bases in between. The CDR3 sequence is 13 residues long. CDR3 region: CASSFKGDYGYTF. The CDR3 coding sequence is TGTGCCAGCAGTTTCAAGGGGGACTATGGCTACACCTTC.

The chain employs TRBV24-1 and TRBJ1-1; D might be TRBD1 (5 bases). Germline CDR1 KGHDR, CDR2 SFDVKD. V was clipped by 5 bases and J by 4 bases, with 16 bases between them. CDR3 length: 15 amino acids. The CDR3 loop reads CATSGGSALGTEAFF. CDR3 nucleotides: TGTGCCACCAGTGGGGGCAGCGCGCTGGGCACTGAAGCTTTCTTT.

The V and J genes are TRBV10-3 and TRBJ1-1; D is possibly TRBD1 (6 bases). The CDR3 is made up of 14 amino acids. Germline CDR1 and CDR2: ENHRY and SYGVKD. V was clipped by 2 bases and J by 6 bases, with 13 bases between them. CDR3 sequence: CAISEGTRTPEAFF. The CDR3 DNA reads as TGTGCCATCAGTGAGGGGACAAGGACCCCTGAAGCTTTCTTT.

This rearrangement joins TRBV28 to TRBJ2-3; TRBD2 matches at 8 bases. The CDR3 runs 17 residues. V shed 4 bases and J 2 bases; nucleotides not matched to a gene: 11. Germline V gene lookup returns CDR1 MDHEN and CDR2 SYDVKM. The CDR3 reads CASSSTSGGTNTDTQYF. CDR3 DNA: TGTGCCAGCAGTTCCACCTCGGGGGGGACCAACACAGATACGCAGTATTTT.

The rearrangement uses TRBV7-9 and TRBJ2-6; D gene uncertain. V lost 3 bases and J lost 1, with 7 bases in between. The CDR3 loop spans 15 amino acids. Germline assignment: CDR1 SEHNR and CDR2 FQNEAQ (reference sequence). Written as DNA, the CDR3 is TGTGCCAGCAGCTTGTTGCTATCTGGGGCCAACGTCCTGACTTTC. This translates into CASSLLLSGANVLTF.

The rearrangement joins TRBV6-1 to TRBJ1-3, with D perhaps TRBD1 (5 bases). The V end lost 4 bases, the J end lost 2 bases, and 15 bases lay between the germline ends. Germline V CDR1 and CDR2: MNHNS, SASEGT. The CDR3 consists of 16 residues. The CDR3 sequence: CASSALRAGTGNTIYF. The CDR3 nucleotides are TGTGCCAGCAGTGCCCTTAGGGCAGGGACTGGAAACACCATATATTTT.

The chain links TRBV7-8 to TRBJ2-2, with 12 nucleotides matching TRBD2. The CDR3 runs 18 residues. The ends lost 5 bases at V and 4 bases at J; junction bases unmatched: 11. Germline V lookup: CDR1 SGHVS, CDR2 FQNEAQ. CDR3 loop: CASSDLLAGGPATGELFF. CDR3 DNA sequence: TGTGCCAGCAGCGATCTCCTAGCGGGAGGGCCAGCCACCGGGGAGCTGTTTTTT.

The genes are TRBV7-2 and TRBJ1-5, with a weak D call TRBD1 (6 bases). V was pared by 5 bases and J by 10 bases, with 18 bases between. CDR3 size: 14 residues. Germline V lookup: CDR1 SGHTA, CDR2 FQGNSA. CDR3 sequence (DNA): TGTGCCAGCAGCCTCCGACAGGCCGATGGACCCCAGCATTTT. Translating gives CASSLRQADGPQHF.

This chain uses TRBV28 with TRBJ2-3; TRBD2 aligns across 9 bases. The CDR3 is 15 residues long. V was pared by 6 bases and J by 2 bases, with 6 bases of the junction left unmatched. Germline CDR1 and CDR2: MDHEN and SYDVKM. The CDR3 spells CASRTLAGTTDTQYF. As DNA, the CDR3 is TGTGCCAGCAGGACGCTAGCGGGGACCACAGATACGCAGTATTTT. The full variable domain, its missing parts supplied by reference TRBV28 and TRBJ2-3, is DVKVTQSSRYLVKRTGEKVFLECVQDMDHENMFWYRQDPGLGLRLIYFSYDVKMKEKGDIPEGYSVSREKKERFSLILESASTNQTSMYLCASRTLAGTTDTQYFGPGTRLTVL.

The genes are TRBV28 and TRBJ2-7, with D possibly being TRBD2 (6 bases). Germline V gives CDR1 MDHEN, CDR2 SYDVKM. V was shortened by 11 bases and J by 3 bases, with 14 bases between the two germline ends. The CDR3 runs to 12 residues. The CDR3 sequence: CASKEGNYEQYF. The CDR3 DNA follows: TGTGCCTCAAAGGAGGGAAACTACGAGCAGTACTTC.

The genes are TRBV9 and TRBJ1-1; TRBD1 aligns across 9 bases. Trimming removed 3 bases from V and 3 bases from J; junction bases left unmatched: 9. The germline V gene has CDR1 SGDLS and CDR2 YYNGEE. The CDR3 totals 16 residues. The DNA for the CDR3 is TGTGCCAGCAGCGACAAACAGGGGGCGATGGACACTGAAGCTTTCTTT. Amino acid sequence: CASSDKQGAMDTEAFF.